A selection of T cell receptor beta chains follows, all from one sample in a study of cytomegalovirus exposure and HLA in healthy donors. Libraries were prepared by immunoSEQ multiplex PCR; TCRdb keeps only in-frame clonotypes and omits some of them. There are approximately 130,000 clones in the sample; around 77% occur only once, and about 1.3% lies in the top ten. Sequencing used PBMCs. These receptors came from a man over 45 in good health and CMV-seronegative. The CDR3 runs from the conserved cysteine through the conserved F or W. A D gene is named only where the DNA matches it firmly. Rows give clone size only sometimes, using once, few, many, or a class for an expanded clone.

CDR3: CATRQETNEKLFF
DNA: TGTGCCACCCGACAGGAAACTAATGAAAAACTGTTTTTT
V: TRBV28
size: -
D: -
J: TRBJ1-4

CDR3: CASSQDPDRTQTQYF
DNA: TGTGCCAGCAGCCAAGATCCGGACAGGACGCAGACCCAGTACTTC
V: TRBV4-2
size: -
D: TRBD1
J: TRBJ2-5

CDR3: CSAGPTSGSPNNEQFF
DNA: TGCAGCGCCGGCCCGACTAGCGGGAGTCCCAACAATGAGCAGTTCTTC
V: TRBV29-1
size: -
D: TRBD2
J: TRBJ2-1

CDR3: CAISELGDSQETQYF
DNA: TGTGCCATCAGTGAGCTAGGAGACTCCCAAGAGACCCAGTACTTC
V: TRBV10-3
size: -
D: -
J: TRBJ2-5

CDR3: CASSDGAGGNQPQHF
DNA: TGTGCCAGCAGCGACGGGGCGGGGGGCAATCAGCCCCAGCATTTT
V: TRBV9
size: -
D: -
J: TRBJ1-5

CDR3: CAISEGLAGEETQYF
DNA: TGTGCCATCAGTGAGGGGCTAGCGGGAGAAGAGACCCAGTACTTC
V: TRBV10-3
size: -
D: TRBD2
J: TRBJ2-5

CDR3: CASSEYRTGNEQFF
DNA: TGTGCCAGCAGTGAATATCGGACAGGGAATGAGCAGTTCTTC
V: TRBV25-1
size: -
D: TRBD1
J: TRBJ2-1

CDR3: CASSPRDSWEQYF
DNA: TGTGCCAGCAGCCCGAGGGACAGCTGGGAGCAGTACTTC
V: TRBV14
size: -
D: TRBD1
J: TRBJ2-7

CDR3: CASSSVGGMNTGELFF
DNA: TGTGCCAGCAGCTCAGTAGGAGGGATGAACACCGGGGAGCTGTTTTTT
V: TRBV7-2
size: -
D: -
J: TRBJ2-2

CDR3: CASSVAGTGRRETQYF
DNA: TGTGCCAGCAGCGTAGCAGGGACAGGGAGGAGGGAAACGCAGTATTTT
V: TRBV9
size: -
D: TRBD1
J: TRBJ2-3

CDR3: CASSLRRGGMNTQYF
DNA: TGCGCCAGCAGCCTCCGCCGGGGGGGCATGAATACGCAGTATTTT
V: TRBV4-3
size: -
D: TRBD2
J: TRBJ2-3

CDR3: CASSLNQGTRNIQYF
DNA: TGTGCCAGCAGCTTAAATCAGGGGACGAGAAACATTCAGTACTTC
V: TRBV11-2
size: -
D: -
J: TRBJ2-4

CDR3: CASSKAGGRYGYTF
DNA: TGTGCCAGTAGTAAGGCAGGGGGTAGGTATGGCTACACCTTC
V: TRBV19
size: -
D: TRBD1
J: TRBJ1-2

CDR3: CASSGQVASYNEQFF
DNA: TGTGCCAGCAGCGGACAGGTTGCCTCCTACAATGAGCAGTTCTTC
V: TRBV9
size: -
D: -
J: TRBJ2-1

CDR3: CASRPGLADTDTQYF
DNA: TGTGCCAGCAGACCGGGACTAGCGGACACAGATACGCAGTATTTT
V: TRBV4-2
size: few
D: TRBD2
J: TRBJ2-3

CDR3: CASSAGQGSGYGYTF
DNA: TGTGCCAGCAGCGCGGGACAGGGGTCGGGCTATGGCTACACCTTC
V: TRBV5-4
size: -
D: TRBD1
J: TRBJ1-2

CDR3: CATRLDYEQYF
DNA: TGTGCCACCCGCTTAGACTACGAGCAGTACTTC
V: TRBV6-5
size: once
D: -
J: TRBJ2-7

CDR3: CASSPGTGGYEQYF
DNA: TGTGCCAGCTCACCAGGGACAGGGGGGTACGAGCAGTACTTC
V: TRBV18
size: -
D: TRBD1
J: TRBJ2-7

CDR3: CASSPRGYEQPQHF
DNA: TGTGCCAGCAGCCCCCGGGGGTACGAGCAGCCCCAGCATTTT
V: TRBV7-6
size: few
D: -
J: TRBJ1-5

CDR3: CASSLGQGYGYTF
DNA: TGTGCCAGCTCTCTCGGACAGGGCTATGGCTACACCTTC
V: TRBV18
size: -
D: TRBD1
J: TRBJ1-2

CDR3: CASSPDSYTDTQYF
DNA: TGTGCCAGCAGTCCCGACTCCTACACAGATACGCAGTATTTT
V: TRBV6-5
size: once
D: -
J: TRBJ2-3

CDR3: CATSTIIPETQTYEQYF
DNA: TGTGCCACCAGCACAATCATACCAGAGACACAAACCTACGAGCAGTACTTC
V: TRBV15
size: -
D: -
J: TRBJ2-7

CDR3: CASSFERQGTYEQYF
DNA: TGTGCCAGCAGCTTCGAACGACAGGGGACCTACGAGCAGTACTTC
V: TRBV11-2
size: -
D: TRBD1
J: TRBJ2-7

CDR3: CASSDRKAGAYEQYF
DNA: TGTGCCAGCAGCGACAGGAAAGCGGGAGCTTACGAGCAGTACTTC
V: TRBV11-2
size: -
D: TRBD2
J: TRBJ2-7

CDR3: CASSWGHQAGNQPQHF
DNA: TGTGCCAGCAGCTGGGGACATCAGGCGGGCAATCAGCCCCAGCATTTT
V: TRBV5-6
size: -
D: -
J: TRBJ1-5

CDR3: CASSLPTGRAGELFF
DNA: TGCGCCAGCAGCTTACCTACAGGGCGCGCCGGGGAGCTGTTTTTT
V: TRBV5-1
size: -
D: -
J: TRBJ2-2